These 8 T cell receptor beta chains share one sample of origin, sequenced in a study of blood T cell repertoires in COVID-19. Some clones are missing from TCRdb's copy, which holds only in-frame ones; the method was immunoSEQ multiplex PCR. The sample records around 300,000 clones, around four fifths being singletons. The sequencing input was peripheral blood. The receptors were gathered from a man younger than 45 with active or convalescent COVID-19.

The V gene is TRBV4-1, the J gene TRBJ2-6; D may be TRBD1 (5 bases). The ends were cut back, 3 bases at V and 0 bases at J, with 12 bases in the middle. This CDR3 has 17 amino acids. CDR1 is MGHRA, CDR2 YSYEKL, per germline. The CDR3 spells CASSHAQDISGANVLTF. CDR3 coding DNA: TGCGCCAGCAGCCACGCACAGGACATCTCTGGGGCCAACGTCCTGACTTTC.

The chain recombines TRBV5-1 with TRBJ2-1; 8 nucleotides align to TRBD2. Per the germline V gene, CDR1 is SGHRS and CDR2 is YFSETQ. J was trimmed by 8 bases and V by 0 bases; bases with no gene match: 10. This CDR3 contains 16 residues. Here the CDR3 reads CASSLAVGRAGYEQFF. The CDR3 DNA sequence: TGCGCCAGCAGCTTGGCCGTCGGGAGGGCCGGGTATGAGCAGTTCTTC.

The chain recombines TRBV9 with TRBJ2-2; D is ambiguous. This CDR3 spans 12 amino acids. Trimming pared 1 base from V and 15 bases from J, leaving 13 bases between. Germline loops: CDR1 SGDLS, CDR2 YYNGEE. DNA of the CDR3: TGTGCCAGCAGCGTATCACAGCTTCAGTTGTTTTTT. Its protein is CASSVSQLQLFF.

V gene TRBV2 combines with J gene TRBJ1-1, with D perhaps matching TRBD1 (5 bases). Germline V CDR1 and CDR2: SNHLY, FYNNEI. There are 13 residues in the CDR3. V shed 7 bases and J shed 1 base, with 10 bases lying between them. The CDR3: CASTKDRNTEAFF. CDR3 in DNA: TGTGCCAGCACCAAAGACAGGAACACTGAAGCTTTCTTT.

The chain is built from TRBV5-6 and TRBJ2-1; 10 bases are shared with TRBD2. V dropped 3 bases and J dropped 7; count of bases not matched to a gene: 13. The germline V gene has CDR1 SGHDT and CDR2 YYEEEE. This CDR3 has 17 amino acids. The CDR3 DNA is TGTGCCAGCAGCTGGAAACTCCTAGCGGGAGTGGGGAATGAGCAGTTCTTC. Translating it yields CASSWKLLAGVGNEQFF. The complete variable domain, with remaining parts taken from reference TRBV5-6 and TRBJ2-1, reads DAGVTQSPTHLIKTRGQQVTLRCSPKSGHDTVSWYQQALGQGPQFIFQYYEEEERQRGNFPDRFSGHQFPNYSSELNVNALLLGDSALYLCASSWKLLAGVGNEQFFGPGTRLTVL.

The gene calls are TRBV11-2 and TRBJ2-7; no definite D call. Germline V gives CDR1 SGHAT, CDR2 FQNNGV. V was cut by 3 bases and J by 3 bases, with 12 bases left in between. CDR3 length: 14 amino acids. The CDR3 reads CASSFAGNNYEQYF. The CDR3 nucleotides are TGTGCCAGCAGCTTTGCAGGAAATAACTACGAGCAGTACTTC.

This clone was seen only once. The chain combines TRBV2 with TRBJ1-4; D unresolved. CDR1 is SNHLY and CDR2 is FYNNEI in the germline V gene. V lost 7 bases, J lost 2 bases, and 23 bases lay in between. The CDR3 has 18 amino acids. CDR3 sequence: CASTGYGSLVETNEKLFF. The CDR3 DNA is TGTGCCAGCACCGGGTATGGGAGCCTGGTCGAGACTAATGAAAAACTGTTTTTT.

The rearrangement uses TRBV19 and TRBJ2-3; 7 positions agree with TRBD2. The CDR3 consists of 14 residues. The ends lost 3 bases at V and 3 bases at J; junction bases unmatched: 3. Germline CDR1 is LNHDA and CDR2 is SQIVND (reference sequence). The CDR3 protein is CASSILRETDTQYF. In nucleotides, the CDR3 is TGTGCCAGTAGTATTTTGCGGGAGACAGATACGCAGTATTTT.